A selection of T cell receptor beta chains follows, all from one sample in a study of CD8 T cells in ankylosing spondylitis. TCRdb recomputed calls from the 5' RACE reads with MiXCR, one row per CDR3 protein. The sample contains fewer than 550,000 distinct CDR3 sequences, about 5.4% of which appear only once. Sequencing was performed on blood, either unsorted or a sorted T cell fraction (not recorded which). Receptors were obtained from a male donor with ankylosing spondylitis. Both conserved end residues are part of each CDR3. A D gene is named only where the DNA matches it firmly. Not all rows give a size; the values are once, few, many and, for expanded clones, a class.

>TRBV7-8|TRBD2|many|TRBJ2-1
CASTTGTRNEQFF
TGTGCCAGCACCACCGGGACTAGGAATGAGCAGTTCTTC
>TRBV6-2/TRBV6-3|-|many|TRBJ2-1
CASKFPWTDDEQFF
TGTGCCAGCAAATTTCCCTGGACAGACGATGAGCAGTTCTTC
>TRBV5-1|TRBD2|many|TRBJ2-1
CASSSSGGRRSGNEQFF
TGCGCCAGCAGCTCTAGCGGGGGACGACGGAGCGGGAATGAGCAGTTCTTC
>TRBV19|-|-|TRBJ2-7
CATSTGQTYEQYF
TGTGCCACCTCAACTGGACAAACCTACGAGCAGTACTTC
>TRBV7-3|-|many|TRBJ1-1
CASSSNGPGLNTEAFF
TGTGCCAGCAGCTCTAACGGGCCGGGGTTGAACACTGAAGCTTTCTTT
>TRBV20-1|-|many|TRBJ1-1
CSAPRDTGAFF
TGCAGTGCCCCGCGGGATACGGGAGCTTTCTTT
>TRBV5-6|-|-|TRBJ2-4
CASSFGVLSIQYF
TGTGCCAGCAGCTTCGGGGTCCTAAGCATTCAGTACTTC
>TRBV18|TRBD1|many|TRBJ1-2
CASSPQGQGYAYGYTF
TGTGCCAGCTCACCACAGGGACAGGGGTACGCTTATGGCTACACCTTC
>TRBV5-5|TRBD1|many|TRBJ2-3
CASSLRTGPSDTQYF
TGTGCCAGCAGTCTCCGGACAGGGCCATCCGATACGCAGTATTTT
>TRBV3-1|TRBD2|many|TRBJ2-1
CASSRWASGSNEQFF
TGTGCCAGCAGCCGGTGGGCTAGCGGGAGTAATGAGCAGTTCTTC
>TRBV28|-|many|TRBJ2-2
CASSLYGTTGELFF
TGTGCCAGCAGTTTATACGGGACCACCGGGGAGCTGTTTTTT
>TRBV12-3/TRBV12-4|-|many|TRBJ1-5
CASSSSESSNQPQHF
TGTGCCAGCAGTTCGTCGGAAAGTAGCAATCAGCCCCAGCATTTT
>TRBV18|-|many|TRBJ2-7
CASSPRPGYEQYF
TGTGCCAGCTCACCACGGCCGGGCTACGAGCAGTACTTC
>TRBV7-8|TRBD2|many|TRBJ2-1
CASSEKRGASYNEQFF
TGTGCCAGCAGCGAAAAGCGGGGGGCCTCCTACAATGAGCAGTTCTTC
>TRBV25-1|-|many|TRBJ1-5
CASSGGSNQPQHF
TGTGCCAGCAGTGGGGGAAGCAATCAGCCCCAGCATTTT
>TRBV7-9|-|many|TRBJ2-2
CAPRRGELFF
TGTGCCCCGCGAAGAGGGGAGCTGTTTTTT
>TRBV5-1|TRBD1|many|TRBJ2-2
CASRPDRVGTGELFF
TGCGCCAGCAGACCGGACAGGGTTGGAACCGGGGAGCTGTTTTTT
>TRBV20-1|TRBD2|many|TRBJ2-3
CSARLAGLSTDTQYF
TGCAGTGCGAGACTAGCGGGGCTAAGCACAGATACGCAGTATTTT
>TRBV7-2|-|many|TRBJ1-2
CASSLIAPGDVGYTF
TGTGCCAGCAGCTTAATCGCCCCAGGGGACGTAGGCTACACCTTC
>TRBV7-2|-|few|TRBJ2-5
CASSSQPRPQETQYF
TGTGCCAGCAGCTCACAGCCCCGGCCACAAGAGACCCAGTACTTC
>TRBV2|-|-|TRBJ2-7
CASKGDHYEQYF
TGTGCCAGCAAAGGGGATCACTACGAGCAGTACTTC
>TRBV15|-|few|TRBJ2-1
CATSRGIGPEHNEQFF
TGTGCCACCAGCAGAGGAATCGGACCAGAACACAATGAGCAGTTCTTC
>TRBV7-3|-|many|TRBJ2-5
CASSPRWGSQETQYF
TGTGCCAGCAGCCCCCGGTGGGGCAGTCAAGAGACCCAGTACTTC
>TRBV27|-|many|TRBJ1-5
CASSPGTTYSNQPQHF
TGTGCCAGCAGTCCGGGAACGACCTATAGCAATCAGCCCCAGCATTTT
>TRBV4-1|-|-|TRBJ2-6
CASSHQERPGANVLTF
TGCGCCAGCAGCCACCAGGAGCGGCCTGGGGCCAACGTCCTGACTTTC
>TRBV19|-|-|TRBJ2-3
CASSIGTLPRGFADTQYF
TGTGCCAGTAGTATAGGCACCCTACCCAGAGGATTCGCAGATACGCAGTATTTT
>TRBV30|-|-|TRBJ2-5
CAVESRQLQETQYF
TGTGCGGTAGAGAGTAGACAGCTTCAAGAGACCCAGTACTTC
>TRBV3-1|TRBD1|many|TRBJ1-6
CASSQAWTGRPPLHF
TGTGCCAGCAGCCAGGCCTGGACAGGACGACCACCCCTCCACTTT
>TRBV5-1|TRBD1|many|TRBJ2-7
CASSGTGTDSYEQYF
TGCGCCAGCAGCGGCACCGGGACAGACTCCTACGAGCAGTACTTC
>TRBV25-1|-|-|TRBJ1-2
CASGSSDPYGYTF
TGTGCCAGCGGCTCATCGGATCCCTATGGCTACACCTTC
>TRBV19|-|many|TRBJ2-1
CASTGLPPVEQFF
TGTGCCAGTACGGGACTCCCCCCTGTGGAGCAGTTCTTC
>TRBV2|-|many|TRBJ1-2
CASRRDADGYTF
TGTGCCAGCCGCCGGGACGCCGATGGCTACACCTTC
>TRBV20-1|-|-|TRBJ2-7
CSARDPPSYEQYF
TGCAGTGCTAGAGATCCACCTTCCTACGAGCAGTACTTC
>TRBV27|-|many|TRBJ2-3
CASSSYRLEDTQYF
TGTGCCAGCAGTTCGTACCGACTTGAAGATACGCAGTATTTT
>TRBV7-2|-|many|TRBJ2-2
CASSFFERAGELFF
TGTGCCAGCAGCTTTTTTGAGCGGGCCGGGGAGCTGTTTTTT
>TRBV5-1|TRBD1|few|TRBJ2-4
CASRPDRGSNIQYF
TGCGCCAGCAGACCCGACAGGGGTTCGAACATTCAGTACTTC
>TRBV25-1|-|many|TRBJ2-3
CASRRDFDTQYF
TGTGCCAGCAGAAGGGACTTCGATACGCAGTATTTT
>TRBV29-1|-|many|TRBJ1-2
CSVGQALTMEGYTF
TGCAGCGTTGGGCAGGCTCTAACTATGGAGGGCTACACCTTC
>TRBV12-3/TRBV12-4|-|many|TRBJ1-1
CASRSRTEAFF
TGTGCCAGCAGGTCGCGCACTGAAGCTTTCTTT
>TRBV20-1|-|many|TRBJ2-7
CSATRAGRLIHEQYF
TGCAGTGCTACCCGTGCTGGCCGCCTAATCCACGAGCAGTACTTC
>TRBV20-1|TRBD2|-|TRBJ2-3
CSVGGQLAGGPDTQYF
TGCAGTGTCGGGGGCCAACTAGCGGGAGGCCCAGATACGCAGTATTTT
>TRBV27|-|-|TRBJ2-2
CASSSPVEASWLGRELFF
TGTGCCAGCAGTTCCCCAGTTGAAGCGAGTTGGTTGGGCAGGGAGCTGTTTTTT
>TRBV4-3|-|many|TRBJ2-3
CASSPGANTDTQYF
TGCGCCAGCAGCCCCGGAGCCAACACAGATACGCAGTATTTT
>TRBV12-3/TRBV12-4|-|many|TRBJ1-2
CASSLGHYGYTF
TGTGCCAGCAGTTTGGGCCACTATGGCTACACCTTC
>TRBV5-1|-|many|TRBJ1-1
CASSLERANTEAFF
TGCGCCAGCAGCTTGGAAAGAGCGAACACTGAAGCTTTCTTT
>TRBV27|-|many|TRBJ2-3
CASSLITGTQYF
TGTGCCAGCAGTCTGATAACCGGGACGCAGTATTTT